These T cell receptor beta chains were read from a single sample in a study of shared clonotypes between healthy human individuals. Produced via immunoSEQ multiplex PCR; TCRdb's table is partial and in-frame only. The data hold some 2 million clones, with roughly 94% observed a single time. The sequencing sample was made of naive CD8+ T cells sorted from blood. All receptors come from a man in his late teens or twenties in good health. CDR3s include the opening cysteine and the closing phenylalanine or tryptophan. The D gene is left open where the match is weak. Clone size is stated in some rows and not others, as once, few, many or a class when expanded.

D gene: .; J gene: TRBJ2-7; V gene: TRBV6-5; clone size: .; CDR3 protein: CASTLDQSSYEQYF; CDR3 DNA: TGTGCCAGCACTCTGGACCAAAGCTCCTACGAGCAGTACTTC
D gene: .; J gene: TRBJ1-1; V gene: TRBV29-1; clone size: .; CDR3 protein: CSVELEVF; CDR3 DNA: TGCAGCGTTGAACTGGAGGTCTTT
D gene: TRBD2; J gene: TRBJ2-5; V gene: TRBV30; clone size: .; CDR3 protein: CAWSVGIAGGHQETQYF; CDR3 DNA: TGTGCCTGGAGTGTCGGGATAGCGGGGGGACACCAAGAGACCCAGTACTTC
D gene: TRBD2; J gene: TRBJ2-7; V gene: TRBV9; clone size: .; CDR3 protein: CASSAQTSGPGPSSYEQYF; CDR3 DNA: TGTGCCAGCAGCGCCCAGACTAGCGGGCCTGGCCCCAGCTCCTACGAGCAGTACTTC
D gene: .; J gene: TRBJ1-5; V gene: TRBV7-2; clone size: .; CDR3 protein: CASSAPSGQPQHF; CDR3 DNA: TGTGCCAGCAGCGCCCCGTCAGGGCAGCCCCAGCATTTT
D gene: TRBD1; J gene: TRBJ1-5; V gene: TRBV7-9; clone size: few; CDR3 protein: CASSSYPSGTVNQPQHF; CDR3 DNA: TGTGCCAGCAGCTCGTACCCGTCCGGGACAGTCAATCAGCCCCAGCATTTT
D gene: .; J gene: TRBJ2-7; V gene: TRBV29-1; clone size: .; CDR3 protein: CSVDRGQGGGEQYF; CDR3 DNA: TGCAGCGTTGACAGGGGGCAGGGAGGGGGCGAGCAGTACTTC
D gene: .; J gene: TRBJ1-4; V gene: TRBV4-3; clone size: .; CDR3 protein: CASSQWGPTDEKLFF; CDR3 DNA: TGCGCCAGCAGCCAATGGGGACCGACGGATGAAAAACTGTTTTTT
D gene: TRBD1; J gene: TRBJ1-1; V gene: TRBV13; clone size: once; CDR3 protein: CASSPRDSRGTEAFF; CDR3 DNA: TGTGCCAGCAGCCCGAGGGACAGTCGAGGCACTGAAGCTTTCTTT
D gene: TRBD2; J gene: TRBJ2-3; V gene: TRBV5-1; clone size: .; CDR3 protein: CASSLLAGGTDTQYF; CDR3 DNA: TGCGCCAGCAGCTTACTAGCGGGGGGCACAGATACGCAGTATTTT
D gene: .; J gene: TRBJ2-3; V gene: TRBV6-6; clone size: .; CDR3 protein: CASSTTGPSTDTQYF; CDR3 DNA: TGTGCCAGCAGTACCACAGGACCTAGCACAGATACGCAGTATTTT
D gene: .; J gene: TRBJ2-7; V gene: TRBV5-6; clone size: .; CDR3 protein: CASSLSLQPYEQYF; CDR3 DNA: TGTGCCAGCAGCTTGAGCCTTCAGCCCTACGAGCAGTACTTC
D gene: .; J gene: TRBJ1-1; V gene: TRBV7-2; clone size: .; CDR3 protein: CASSSDIWNTEAFF; CDR3 DNA: TGTGCCAGCAGCTCGGACATTTGGAACACTGAAGCTTTCTTT
D gene: TRBD1; J gene: TRBJ2-5; V gene: TRBV11-2; clone size: .; CDR3 protein: CASSDRARSETQYF; CDR3 DNA: TGTGCCAGCAGCGACAGGGCCCGGTCGGAGACCCAGTACTTC
D gene: TRBD2; J gene: TRBJ2-1; V gene: TRBV7-9; clone size: .; CDR3 protein: CASSFPPGLATDNEQFF; CDR3 DNA: TGTGCCAGCAGTTTCCCACCGGGACTAGCCACAGACAATGAGCAGTTCTTC
D gene: .; J gene: TRBJ2-5; V gene: TRBV7-7; clone size: .; CDR3 protein: CASSLGETPKETQYF; CDR3 DNA: TGTGCTAGCAGCTTAGGCGAGACACCGAAAGAGACCCAGTACTTC
D gene: .; J gene: TRBJ1-1; V gene: TRBV2; clone size: .; CDR3 protein: CASRRGNTEAFF; CDR3 DNA: TGTGCCAGCAGGAGGGGTAACACTGAAGCTTTCTTT
D gene: .; J gene: TRBJ2-1; V gene: TRBV27; clone size: .; CDR3 protein: CASSLPRGLYNEQFF; CDR3 DNA: TGTGCCAGCAGTTTACCCAGGGGTCTTTACAATGAGCAGTTCTTC
D gene: .; J gene: TRBJ2-1; V gene: TRBV11-1; clone size: .; CDR3 protein: CASSLALGFRGYNEQFF; CDR3 DNA: TGTGCCAGCAGCTTAGCGCTGGGGTTCAGGGGCTACAATGAGCAGTTCTTC
D gene: .; J gene: TRBJ2-7; V gene: TRBV4-1; clone size: .; CDR3 protein: CASSQDLGSFYEQYF; CDR3 DNA: TGCGCCAGCAGCCAAGATCTCGGTTCCTTTTACGAGCAGTACTTC
D gene: .; J gene: TRBJ1-5; V gene: TRBV28; clone size: .; CDR3 protein: CASSLALHSNQPQHF; CDR3 DNA: TGTGCCAGCAGTCTCGCACTTCATAGCAATCAGCCCCAGCATTTT
D gene: .; J gene: TRBJ2-7; V gene: TRBV9; clone size: .; CDR3 protein: CASSVATLISYEQYF; CDR3 DNA: TGTGCCAGCAGCGTAGCTACCCTAATATCCTACGAGCAGTACTTC
D gene: TRBD1; J gene: TRBJ1-5; V gene: TRBV28; clone size: few; CDR3 protein: CASSLRDREYNQPQHF; CDR3 DNA: TGTGCCAGCAGTTTACGCGACAGGGAATACAATCAGCCCCAGCATTTT
D gene: .; J gene: TRBJ1-1; V gene: TRBV11-2; clone size: .; CDR3 protein: CASSLGRRQAGDTEAFF; CDR3 DNA: TGTGCCAGCAGCTTAGGAAGGAGACAGGCGGGGGACACTGAAGCTTTCTTT
D gene: .; J gene: TRBJ1-4; V gene: TRBV27; clone size: .; CDR3 protein: CASSSREMGPPHEKLFF; CDR3 DNA: TGTGCCAGCAGTTCCAGAGAAATGGGCCCCCCACATGAAAAACTGTTTTTT
D gene: .; J gene: TRBJ2-2; V gene: TRBV19; clone size: .; CDR3 protein: CASSPGGSTGELFF; CDR3 DNA: TGTGCCAGTAGCCCAGGAGGGAGCACCGGGGAGCTGTTTTTT
D gene: TRBD1; J gene: TRBJ2-1; V gene: TRBV7-9; clone size: .; CDR3 protein: CASSLGTGGNEQFF; CDR3 DNA: TGTGCCAGCAGCTTGGGGACAGGGGGCAATGAGCAGTTCTTC
D gene: .; J gene: TRBJ1-2; V gene: TRBV5-4; clone size: .; CDR3 protein: CASSLIGSPNYGYTF; CDR3 DNA: TGTGCCAGCAGCTTGATCGGAAGCCCTAACTATGGCTACACCTTC
D gene: TRBD1; J gene: TRBJ2-2; V gene: TRBV13; clone size: .; CDR3 protein: CASSVTGVPTGELFF; CDR3 DNA: TGTGCCAGCAGCGTTACAGGGGTTCCGACCGGGGAGCTGTTTTTT
D gene: .; J gene: TRBJ2-5; V gene: TRBV9; clone size: .; CDR3 protein: CASSVGAAQHLSETQYF; CDR3 DNA: TGTGCCAGCAGCGTAGGGGCGGCGCAACACTTGTCGGAGACCCAGTACTTC
D gene: .; J gene: TRBJ2-3; V gene: TRBV7-8; clone size: .; CDR3 protein: CASSTRGGDTQYF; CDR3 DNA: TGTGCCAGCAGCACAAGAGGGGGGGATACGCAGTATTTT
D gene: .; J gene: TRBJ1-2; V gene: TRBV9; clone size: .; CDR3 protein: CASSPFTGVEGDGYTF; CDR3 DNA: TGTGCCAGCAGCCCTTTTACGGGGGTTGAAGGGGATGGCTACACCTTC
D gene: .; J gene: TRBJ2-7; V gene: TRBV13; clone size: .; CDR3 protein: CASSSGPQREHEQYF; CDR3 DNA: TGTGCCAGCAGCTCCGGTCCTCAAAGGGAGCACGAGCAGTACTTC
D gene: .; J gene: TRBJ2-7; V gene: TRBV27; clone size: .; CDR3 protein: CASSLSLLTYEQYF; CDR3 DNA: TGTGCCAGCAGTTTATCGTTACTGACCTACGAGCAGTACTTC
D gene: TRBD1; J gene: TRBJ1-4; V gene: TRBV2; clone size: .; CDR3 protein: CASSDFGTGGIGEKLFF; CDR3 DNA: TGTGCCAGCAGTGATTTTGGGACAGGGGGCATCGGTGAAAAACTGTTTTTT
D gene: TRBD1; J gene: TRBJ1-1; V gene: TRBV6-6; clone size: .; CDR3 protein: CASSSRGLEAFF; CDR3 DNA: TGTGCCAGCAGTTCCAGGGGGCTGGAAGCTTTCTTT
D gene: .; J gene: TRBJ1-1; V gene: TRBV28; clone size: .; CDR3 protein: CASTSPRVETEAFF; CDR3 DNA: TGTGCCAGCACCTCCCCCAGGGTCGAGACTGAAGCTTTCTTT
D gene: TRBD1; J gene: TRBJ1-4; V gene: TRBV6-1; clone size: .; CDR3 protein: CASSETTGVGEKLFF; CDR3 DNA: TGTGCCAGCAGTGAAACTACAGGGGTTGGTGAAAAACTGTTTTTT
D gene: .; J gene: TRBJ1-5; V gene: TRBV9; clone size: few; CDR3 protein: CASSPGAGYNQPQHF; CDR3 DNA: TGTGCCAGCAGCCCTGGGGCAGGCTATAATCAGCCCCAGCATTTT
D gene: .; J gene: TRBJ2-7; V gene: TRBV6-5; clone size: .; CDR3 protein: CASSYGVTYEQYF; CDR3 DNA: TGTGCCAGCAGTTACGGGGTTACCTACGAGCAGTACTTC
D gene: .; J gene: TRBJ2-2; V gene: TRBV28; clone size: once; CDR3 protein: CASSSNLLDLMNTGELFF; CDR3 DNA: TGTGCCAGCAGTTCCAACTTACTAGACCTAATGAACACCGGGGAGCTGTTTTTT
D gene: .; J gene: TRBJ2-7; V gene: TRBV19; clone size: .; CDR3 protein: CASSITPSSYEQYF; CDR3 DNA: TGTGCCAGTAGTATTACCCCCAGTTCCTACGAGCAGTACTTC
D gene: .; J gene: TRBJ2-7; V gene: TRBV30; clone size: .; CDR3 protein: CAWGRGTTYEQYF; CDR3 DNA: TGTGCCTGGGGACGGGGTACAACCTACGAGCAGTACTTC
D gene: .; J gene: TRBJ2-7; V gene: TRBV11-2; clone size: .; CDR3 protein: CASSLSYGSTYEQYF; CDR3 DNA: TGTGCCAGCAGCTTAAGTTACGGATCCACCTACGAGCAGTACTTC
D gene: .; J gene: TRBJ1-2; V gene: TRBV7-9; clone size: few; CDR3 protein: CASSLGTSYGYTF; CDR3 DNA: TGTGCCAGCAGCTTGGGGACAAGTTATGGCTACACCTTC
D gene: .; J gene: TRBJ2-2; V gene: TRBV9; clone size: .; CDR3 protein: CASSVGGYPSSGELFF; CDR3 DNA: TGTGCCAGCAGCGTGGGGGGTTACCCTTCTTCCGGGGAGCTGTTTTTT
D gene: TRBD2; J gene: TRBJ2-5; V gene: TRBV7-2; clone size: .; CDR3 protein: CASSLVAAGGLETQYF; CDR3 DNA: TGTGCCAGCAGCTTAGTGGCAGCGGGAGGGCTAGAGACCCAGTACTTC
D gene: .; J gene: TRBJ1-2; V gene: TRBV7-8; clone size: .; CDR3 protein: CASSLLGIGGYTF; CDR3 DNA: TGTGCCAGCAGCTTATTGGGGATAGGTGGCTACACCTTC
D gene: TRBD1; J gene: TRBJ2-5; V gene: TRBV6-1; clone size: .; CDR3 protein: CASSGRQGPVETQYF; CDR3 DNA: TGTGCCAGCAGTGGGAGACAGGGCCCGGTGGAGACCCAGTACTTC
D gene: TRBD2; J gene: TRBJ2-7; V gene: TRBV4-3; clone size: .; CDR3 protein: CASSTGGPSYEQYF; CDR3 DNA: TGCGCCAGCAGCACGGGGGGTCCCTCCTACGAGCAGTACTTC
D gene: TRBD1; J gene: TRBJ1-5; V gene: TRBV28; clone size: .; CDR3 protein: CASRLSTGVGNQPQHF; CDR3 DNA: TGTGCCAGCAGACTATCGACAGGGGTGGGCAATCAGCCCCAGCATTTT
D gene: TRBD1; J gene: TRBJ1-2; V gene: TRBV29-1; clone size: .; CDR3 protein: CSVEEGDRGTSGYTF; CDR3 DNA: TGCAGCGTTGAAGAGGGGGACAGGGGGACGAGTGGCTACACCTTC
D gene: .; J gene: TRBJ2-1; V gene: TRBV19; clone size: .; CDR3 protein: CASGGRTYNEQFF; CDR3 DNA: TGTGCCAGTGGGGGGAGGACCTACAATGAGCAGTTCTTC
D gene: TRBD1; J gene: TRBJ2-5; V gene: TRBV27; clone size: .; CDR3 protein: CASSLGTGRGETQYF; CDR3 DNA: TGTGCCAGCAGTTTAGGGACAGGGCGAGGAGAGACCCAGTACTTC
D gene: .; J gene: TRBJ2-6; V gene: TRBV28; clone size: .; CDR3 protein: CASGGMGESSSGANVLTF; CDR3 DNA: TGTGCCAGCGGAGGAATGGGCGAATCGAGCTCTGGGGCCAACGTCCTGACTTTC
D gene: .; J gene: TRBJ2-1; V gene: TRBV7-9; clone size: .; CDR3 protein: CASSPTSYNEQFF; CDR3 DNA: TGTGCCAGCAGCCCGACTAGCTACAATGAGCAGTTCTTC